The clone carrying this T cell receptor beta chain was observed once. Antigen specificity is unknown. These data belong to a study of blood T cells in healthy people across ages. General study points: Older individuals had lower TCR beta diversity per million T cells (the decline was roughly linear).

This CDR3 spans 15 amino acids. Germline V CDR1 and CDR2: SGHVS, FQNEAQ. Trimming removed 3 bases from V and 7 bases from J; junction bases left unmatched: 5. Through a sample-barcoded 5' primer and a J-beta primer mix, a second PCR was run for roughly 6 to 11 cycles. One entry per CDR3 protein, called by TCRdb with MiXCR from the 5' RACE reads. The sample gives 650,000 to 900,000 distinct CDR3 sequences, approximately 67% of which show up once; about a quarter is in the top ten. The V gene is TRBV7-8, the J gene TRBJ1-6; 8 nucleotides match TRBD1. The TCR comes from a man aged 30 to 39 in good health. Specimen: blood. CDR3 sequence: CASSFATGVNSPLHF. CDR3 sequence (DNA): TGTGCCAGCAGCTTCGCGACAGGGGTAAATTCACCCCTCCACTTT.